A single TCR beta chain is shown here with its context. The data were obtained in a study of human T cells and chemical hapten exposure. Study-wide context: Weekly scalp doses of diphenylcyclopropenone were given to patients during the approximately 23-week study.

The CDR3 sequence is 14 residues long. Germline V CDR1 and CDR2: SEHNR, FQNEAQ (reference sequence). V lost 5 bases to trimming and J lost 3 bases, with 12 bases between them. Time point here: pre-sensitization, week 0. The treatment was: therapeutic diphenylcyclopropenone sensitization with weekly scalp DPC. The authors' total RNA extraction used unfractionated whole blood. One entry per CDR3 protein, called by TCRdb with MiXCR from the RACE reads. The repertoire holds about 80,000 distinct CDR3 sequences, 11% to 15% seen once, with about 4.9% in the top ten. This receptor was identified in a woman in her fifties or sixties with alopecia areata. Some clones in this sample may be carry-over from other donors' samples. This specimen was whole blood, taken in connection with sensitization to the hapten diphenylcyclopropenone (DPC). The chain uses TRBV7-9 and TRBJ2-3; D is ambiguous. The CDR3 coding sequence is TGTGCCAGCAGCCGGACCCCTCAGACAGATACGCAGTATTTT. This encodes CASSRTPQTDTQYF.